The rows below give T cell receptor beta chains drawn from one sample of a study of T-cell reconstitution after alpha-beta-depleted transplantation in children. TCRdb recomputed calls from the PCR reads with MiXCR, one row per CDR3 protein. Here the sample spans approximately 1,000,000 distinct CDR3 sequences, roughly 29% being singletons. Sequenced here: PBMCs, mostly from graft donor cells, sampled 360 days after TCRalphabeta/CD19-depleted stem cell transplant. These receptors were obtained from a boy in the first two years of life who had a stem cell transplant for SCID, so the T cells may come from the graft donor. The conserved cysteine and the conserved F or W are not part of the CDR3 here. The size of a clone is reported for some rows only, either as once, few or many, or as a class for expanded clones.

CDR3: ASSELKGKPQGQF
V: TRBV25-1
size: few

CDR3: ASSFFRLAGNQETQY
V: TRBV7-8
size: few

CDR3: ASSQAPGQFFYEQY
V: TRBV4-1
size: -

CDR3: ASSFPGGASNQETQY
V: TRBV6-5
size: few

CDR3: ATGLAGLSRETQY
V: TRBV6-2/TRBV6-3
size: -

CDR3: AVTNDGYT
V: TRBV28
size: -

CDR3: ASSQDSPSYEQY
V: TRBV5-1
size: -

CDR3: ATSDFRPTKGAMDTQY
V: TRBV24-1
size: few

CDR3: ASSFRDSGANVLT
V: TRBV5-1
size: many

CDR3: ATSDLQSRGSTYEQY
V: TRBV24-1
size: -

CDR3: ASSPPGVAKTTGELF
V: TRBV18
size: -

CDR3: ASSLGQPFQETQY
V: TRBV5-1
size: -

CDR3: ASRRGQGIEETQY
V: TRBV28
size: once

CDR3: ASSLFRAPANSPLH
V: TRBV5-5
size: few

CDR3: AISESPGREQF
V: TRBV10-3
size: -

CDR3: ASKIHRGSDGYT
V: TRBV6-1
size: few

CDR3: ASSPLERGVYEQY
V: TRBV7-8
size: few

CDR3: ASSQDYGGGLTQETQY
V: TRBV3-1
size: few

CDR3: SAIPGSYSTDTQY
V: TRBV20-1
size: -

CDR3: ASSYSGAGIYEQY
V: TRBV6-5
size: few

CDR3: ASSPTGNGADTQY
V: TRBV18
size: few

CDR3: ASSLHGGGVYNEQF
V: TRBV5-5
size: -

CDR3: ASSQVSGDFYGYT
V: TRBV4-1
size: -

CDR3: ASSLGGEVHQPQH
V: TRBV6-5
size: -

CDR3: SVLLDRVNTEAF
V: TRBV29-1
size: -

CDR3: SARDIVRTSEQETQY
V: TRBV20-1
size: -

CDR3: ASSEGLRTDTQY
V: TRBV3-1
size: -

CDR3: ASSLWDGFNTGELF
V: TRBV28
size: -

CDR3: ASSLRAAPNYGYT
V: TRBV7-3
size: -

CDR3: ASSFNPAGETQY
V: TRBV12-3/TRBV12-4
size: -

CDR3: ASSQGPLAGVSDTQY
V: TRBV14
size: once

CDR3: ASSPQQRGARDTQY
V: TRBV28
size: -

CDR3: SARDPRDYTDTQY
V: TRBV20-1
size: -

CDR3: ASSLDGGSGYEQY
V: TRBV7-9
size: -

CDR3: AYAGSYNSPLH
V: TRBV30
size: -

CDR3: ATSLTVSNGYT
V: TRBV6-1
size: few

CDR3: ASSTGQWNTGELF
V: TRBV7-9
size: -

CDR3: ASSQLGSGGPDTQY
V: TRBV4-1
size: -

CDR3: SARGTSGGANEQF
V: TRBV20-1
size: -

CDR3: AISETVSGANVLT
V: TRBV10-3
size: once

CDR3: ASSLWYSNQPQH
V: TRBV5-5
size: -

CDR3: ASSPGVPGELF
V: TRBV4-2
size: few

CDR3: SASGHRVEETQY
V: TRBV20-1
size: few

CDR3: ASIRAGSFDYEQY
V: TRBV6-2/TRBV6-3
size: -

CDR3: ASSSAKRVADTQY
V: TRBV11-2
size: -